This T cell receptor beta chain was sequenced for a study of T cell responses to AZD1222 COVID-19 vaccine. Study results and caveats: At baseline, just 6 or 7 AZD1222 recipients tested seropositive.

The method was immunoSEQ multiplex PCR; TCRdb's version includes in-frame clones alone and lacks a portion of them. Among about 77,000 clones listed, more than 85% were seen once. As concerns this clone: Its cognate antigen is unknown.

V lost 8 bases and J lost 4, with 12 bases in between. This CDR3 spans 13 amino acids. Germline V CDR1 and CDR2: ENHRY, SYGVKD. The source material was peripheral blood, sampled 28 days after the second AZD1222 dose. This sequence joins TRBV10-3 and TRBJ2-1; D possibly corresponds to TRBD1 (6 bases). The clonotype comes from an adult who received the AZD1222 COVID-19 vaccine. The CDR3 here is CAIYRANYNEQFF. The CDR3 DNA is TGTGCCATCTACAGGGCAAATTACAATGAGCAGTTCTTC.